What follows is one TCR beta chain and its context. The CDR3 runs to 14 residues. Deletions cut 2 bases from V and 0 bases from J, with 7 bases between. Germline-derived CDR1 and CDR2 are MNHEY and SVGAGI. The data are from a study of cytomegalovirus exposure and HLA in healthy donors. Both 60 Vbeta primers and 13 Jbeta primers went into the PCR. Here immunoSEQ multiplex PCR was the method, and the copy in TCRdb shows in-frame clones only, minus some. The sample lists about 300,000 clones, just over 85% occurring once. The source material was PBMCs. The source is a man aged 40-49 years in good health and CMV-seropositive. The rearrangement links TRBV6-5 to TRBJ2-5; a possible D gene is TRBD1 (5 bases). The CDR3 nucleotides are TGTGCCAGCAGTTACCCAGGGAACCAAGAGACCCAGTACTTC. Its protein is CASSYPGNQETQYF.